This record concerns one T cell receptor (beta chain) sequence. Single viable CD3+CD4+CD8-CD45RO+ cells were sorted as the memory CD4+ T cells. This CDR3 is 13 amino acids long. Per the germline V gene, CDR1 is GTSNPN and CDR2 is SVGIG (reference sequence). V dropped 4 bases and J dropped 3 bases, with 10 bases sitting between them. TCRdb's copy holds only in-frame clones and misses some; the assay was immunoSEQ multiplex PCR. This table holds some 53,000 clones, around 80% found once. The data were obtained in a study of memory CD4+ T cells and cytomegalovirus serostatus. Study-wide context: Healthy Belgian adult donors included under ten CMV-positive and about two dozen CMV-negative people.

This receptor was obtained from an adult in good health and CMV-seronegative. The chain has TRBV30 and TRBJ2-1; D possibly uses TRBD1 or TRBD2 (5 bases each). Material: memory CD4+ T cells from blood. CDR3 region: CAWNTGLYNEQFF. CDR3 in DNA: TGTGCCTGGAACACGGGGCTCTACAATGAGCAGTTCTTC. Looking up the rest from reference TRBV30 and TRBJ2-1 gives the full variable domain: SQTIHQWPATLVQPVGSPLSLECTVEGTSNPNLYWYRQAAGRGLQLLFYSVGIGQISSEVPQNLSASRPQDRQFILSSKKLLLSDSGFYLCAWNTGLYNEQFFGPGTRLTVL.